Listed here are 31 T cell receptor beta chains from one sample, sequenced in a study of CD8+CD57+ T cells in acquired aplastic anemia. For CDR3 and TCR beta VDJ profiling, genomic DNA was the template used. TCRdb ran MiXCR on the reads and lists one entry per CDR3 protein. The sample shows roughly 420,000 distinct CDR3 sequences, 55% to 75% of them seen only once. Sequencing input: sorted CD4+, CD8+, or CD8+CD57+ T cells (not recorded which) from PBMCs. Receptors originate from a human donor in good health, serving as a control.

V gene TRBV11-1 combines with J gene TRBJ2-5, with D tentatively TRBD2 (7 bases). Trimming left V 5 bases short and J 4 bases short, with 20 bases between. CDR3 length: 16 amino acids. From germline, CDR1 is SGHAT and CDR2 FQDESV (reference sequence). The CDR3 reads CASSPSVGGPGETQYF. The CDR3 DNA is TGTGCCAGCAGCCCCTCTGTGGGGGGGCCCGGAGAGACCCAGTACTTC.

The chain has TRBV7-9 and TRBJ1-5; the D is unclear. Germline V gene sequence: CDR1 SEHNR, CDR2 FQNEAQ (reference sequence). Between the trimmed V and J ends, which lost 2 bases and 13 bases, there was a span of 21 bases. This CDR3 is 15 amino acids long. The CDR3 coding sequence is TGTGCCAGCAGCTTAACGCAGTCTTCGGCAGATCCGCAGCATTTT. Protein: CASSLTQSSADPQHF.

Regarding this clonotype: This could be a read error, since a much larger clone is one nucleotide away. V gene TRBV4-3 combines with J gene TRBJ1-2; possibly TRBD1 for D (5 bases). The germline V and J ends were trimmed by 8 bases and 0 bases, with 16 bases remaining between them. Germline CDR1 LGHNA, CDR2 YSLEER. There are 15 residues in the CDR3. CDR3 nucleotides: TGCGCCAGCGGACAAGGATTGGAAGCTAACTATGGCTACACCTTC. Translating it yields CASGQGLEANYGYTF.

This sequence joins TRBV25-1 and TRBJ2-7; D uncertain. V was pared by 4 bases and J by 4 bases, with 14 bases between. Germline loops: CDR1 MGHDK, CDR2 SYGVNS. The CDR3 runs 14 residues. This CDR3 reads CASSGALLPYEQYF. Written as DNA, the CDR3 is TGTGCCAGCAGTGGGGCCCTGCTACCTTACGAGCAGTACTTC.

The chain uses TRBV10-3 and TRBJ2-3; D uncertain. V was cut by 11 bases and J by 3 bases, with 18 bases left in between. Germline CDR1 and CDR2: ENHRY and SYGVKD. This CDR3 has 14 amino acids. This CDR3 reads CACSASAVTDTQYF. In DNA, the CDR3 is TGTGCCTGCAGTGCATCTGCTGTTACAGATACGCAGTATTTT.

The chain carries TRBV7-3 and TRBJ1-1, with unresolved D. Germline V gene lookup returns CDR1 SGHTA and CDR2 FQGTGA. This CDR3 region has 13 residues. V lost 2 bases to trimming and J lost 12 bases, with 16 bases between them. As DNA, the CDR3 is TGTGCCAGCAGCTTAGAGGCGGGTGAGGTATCTTTCTTT. Translation gives CASSLEAGEVSFF.

There are many counts of this clonotype. J is TRBJ1-2 and V is TRBV19; 7 bases line up with TRBD1. Germline assignment: CDR1 LNHDA and CDR2 SQIVND (reference sequence). V shed 5 bases, J shed 8 bases, and the junction held 20 bases outside the gene matches. This CDR3 has 17 residues. For the CDR3, the DNA is TGTGCCAGTAGTCCGAGGACAGGTACGACTTTGGTCGAGGGCTACACCTTC. It yields the protein CASSPRTGTTLVEGYTF. Drawing the rest from reference TRBV19 and TRBJ1-2, the complete variable domain is DGGITQSPKYLFRKEGQNVTLSCEQNLNHDAMYWYRQDPGQGLRLIYYSQIVNDFQKGDIAEGYSVSREKKESFPLTVTSAQKNPTAFYLCASSPRTGTTLVEGYTFGSGTRLTVV.

The J gene is TRBJ1-6, the V gene TRBV12-3 or TRBV12-4; no reliable D call. The CDR3 has 14 amino acids. V gave up 5 bases and J gave up 10 bases, with 15 bases separating them. The CDR3 region is CASSPGLNRSPLHF. The CDR3 coding sequence is TGTGCCAGCAGTCCCGGTCTGAATAGGTCACCCCTCCACTTT.

The V gene is TRBV7-3, the J gene TRBJ1-5; D gene unclear. From germline, CDR1 is SGHTA and CDR2 FQGTGA. CDR3 length equals 13 residues. Trimming shortened V by 2 bases and J by 9 bases, and 11 bases separated the two germline ends. Written as DNA, the CDR3 is TGTGCCAGCAGCTTAGGAGGTAGGCGGCCCCAGCATTTT. It specifies CASSLGGRRPQHF.

This clonotype was recorded only once. The chain recombines TRBV24-1 with TRBJ1-5; 7 nucleotides agree with TRBD1. The germline V gene encodes CDR1 KGHDR and CDR2 SFDVKD. The CDR3 runs to 15 residues. V was pared by 5 bases and J by 7 bases, with 10 bases of the junction left unmatched. The CDR3 region is CATSGRTGPGQPQHF. Written as DNA, the CDR3 is TGTGCCACCAGTGGACGGACAGGCCCTGGCCAGCCCCAGCATTTT.

This clonotype was seen at least ten times. The V call is TRBV20-1, the J call TRBJ1-1; D is unresolved. Looked up from germline, CDR1 is DFQATT and CDR2 is SNEGSKA (reference sequence). CDR3 length: 8 amino acids. The V end lost 6 bases, the J end lost 10 bases, and 6 bases lay between the germline ends. In DNA form, the CDR3 reads TGCAGTGCCATGGGAGCTTTCTTT. Translation: CSAMGAFF.

Comment on this clonotype: In this CDR3 the conserved last residue, phenylalanine or tryptophan, is missing, so a read error is likely. The CDR3, as DNA: TGCAGTGCTACAGGGGGAGGTAATAATTCACCCCTCCACTCT. Translating it yields CSATGGGNNSPLHS. The rearrangement uses TRBV20-1 and TRBJ1-6; 7 bases are a match to TRBD1. V was pared by 4 bases and J by 5 bases, with 5 bases of the junction left unmatched. Per germline, CDR1 DFQATT and CDR2 SNEGSKA (reference sequence). The CDR3 length is 14 residues.

There are a few counts of this clonotype. This rearrangement joins TRBV29-1 to TRBJ2-7; 7 bases line up with TRBD1. Germline values: CDR1 SQVTM, CDR2 ANQGSEA. The J segment lost 2 bases and the V segment lost 6 bases, leaving 4 bases of the junction unmatched. There are 12 residues in the CDR3. The CDR3 protein is CSVTGVTYEQYF. CDR3 DNA: TGCAGCGTCACAGGGGTAACCTACGAGCAGTACTTC.

The CDR3 DNA sequence: TGCAGTGCTAGAACTAAGCAGGGCGGGGGCTACACCTTC. This encodes CSARTKQGGGYTF. This chain joins TRBV20-1 and TRBJ1-2, with a possible D match to TRBD1 (5 bases). Germline V CDR1 and CDR2: DFQATT, SNEGSKA (reference sequence). This CDR3 is 13 amino acids long. V lost 2 bases and J lost 8, with 15 bases in between.

This clonotype is a singleton in its sample. At one end the junction does not follow the germline gene, possibly because of a read error. The V gene is TRBV7-2, the J gene TRBJ2-2; tentatively, D is TRBD1 (5 bases). The germline gives CDR1 SGHTA, CDR2 FQGNSA. The CDR3 length is 16 residues. The CDR3 loop reads CASSIGAPANTEELFF. The DNA of the CDR3 is TGTGCCAGTAGTATAGGGGCCCCCGCGAACACCGAGGAGCTGTTTTTT.

This clonotype occurred once. This chain links TRBV12-3 or TRBV12-4 with TRBJ2-7, with D perhaps matching TRBD2 (6 bases). This CDR3 region has 15 residues. V was shortened by 2 bases and J by 7 bases, with 18 bases between the two germline ends. This CDR3 reads CASSLIWGDPGEQYF. CDR3 bases: TGTGCCAGCAGTTTAATATGGGGGGATCCCGGGGAGCAGTACTTC.

This clonotype was seen at least ten times. The genes are TRBV5-1 and TRBJ2-5; the D gene could be TRBD1 or TRBD2 (5 bases each). The CDR3 loop spans 14 amino acids. Per germline, CDR1 SGHRS and CDR2 YFSETQ. V was trimmed by 2 bases and J by 5 bases, leaving 13 bases between them. The DNA of the CDR3 is TGCGCCAGCAGCTTAAATCTAGAGGGGGAGACCCAGTACTTC. This gives the protein CASSLNLEGETQYF.

This rearrangement joins TRBV10-3 to TRBJ2-7; no definite D call. CDR3 length: 16 residues. Deletions cut 0 bases from V and 0 bases from J, with 12 bases between. Germline V gene data show CDR1 as ENHRY and CDR2 as SYGVKD. CDR3 nucleotides: TGTGCCATCAGTGAGTCGGGTTTTTCCCACTCCTACGAGCAGTACTTC. Translated: CAISESGFSHSYEQYF.

The CDR3 nucleotides are TGCAGTGCTAAAGACACAGAGTCTTACCCCCTCCACTTT. Its protein product is CSAKDTESYPLHF. The rearrangement uses TRBV20-1 and TRBJ1-6; D unclear. This CDR3 contains 13 residues. Trimming took off 4 bases at V and 13 bases at J, with 17 bases between the two ends. Germline CDR1 reads DFQATT; CDR2 reads SNEGSKA (reference sequence).

The chain employs TRBV9 and TRBJ1-6; possibly TRBD1 for D (5 bases). The V end was cut by 0 bases, the J end by 0 bases, with 10 bases between. CDR1 and CDR2 (germline): SGDLS, YYNGEE. The CDR3 sequence is 17 residues long. CDR3 DNA sequence: TGTGCCAGCAGCGTAGCGGGGGGGATCTCCTATAATTCACCCCTCCACTTT. Protein product: CASSVAGGISYNSPLHF.

This clonotype was counted at least ten times. V is TRBV11-2 and J is TRBJ2-6; D remains unclear. V was clipped by 5 bases and J by 0 bases, with 14 bases between them. The CDR3 is 17 amino acids. Germline V gene data show CDR1 as SGHAT and CDR2 as FQNNGV. The CDR3 sequence is CASSHQGRSSGANVLTF. The CDR3 coding sequence is TGTGCCAGCAGCCACCAAGGACGCAGCTCTGGGGCCAACGTCCTGACTTTC.

A note on this clonotype: Since no conserved phenylalanine or tryptophan closes the CDR3, a read error is the likely cause. The DNA is left out, because the CDR3 cannot be placed on it with certainty; the CDR3 is given as TCRdb lists it. The chain combines TRBV7-8 with TRBJ2-3; the table's TRBD2 call for D was not verified on the DNA. Including both end residues, the CDR3 is 13 amino acids long. Per the germline V gene, CDR1 is SGHVS and CDR2 is FQNEAQ. Here the CDR3 reads CASSHIAGGGTEV.

The chain carries TRBV7-9 and TRBJ1-2; a weak D match, TRBD1 (6 bases). The CDR3 has 15 amino acids. V was clipped by 4 bases and J by 13 bases, with 25 bases between them. Germline values: CDR1 SEHNR, CDR2 FQNEAQ (reference sequence). CDR3 sequence reads: CASSYNGQRNGYTTF. In nucleotides, the CDR3 is TGTGCCAGCAGCTATAACGGACAGAGGAATGGCTACACCACCTTC. Combining the CDR3 with reference TRBV7-9 and TRBJ1-2 gives the whole variable domain DTGVSQNPRHKITKRGQNVTFRCDPISEHNRLYWYRQTLGQGPEFLTYFQNEAQLEKSRLLSDRFSAERPKGSFSTLEIQRTEQGDSAMYLCASSYNGQRNGYTTFGSGTRLTVV.

The rearrangement joins TRBV19 to TRBJ1-6; D is possibly TRBD1 (6 bases). The ends were cut back, 4 bases at V and 9 bases at J, with 13 bases in the middle. The CDR3 has 14 residues. Looked up from germline, CDR1 is LNHDA and CDR2 is SQIVND (reference sequence). The CDR3 is CASSTVGTTSPLHF. CDR3 in DNA: TGTGCCAGTAGTACCGTAGGGACAACTTCACCCCTCCACTTT.

This chain uses TRBV5-4 with TRBJ2-3; D is perhaps TRBD1 (5 bases). Germline assignment: CDR1 SGHNT and CDR2 YYREEE (reference sequence). The length of the CDR3 is 13 residues. The V end lost 2 bases, the J end lost 6 bases, and 10 bases lay between the germline ends. The CDR3 is CASSFQGWDTQYF. The CDR3, as DNA: TGTGCCAGCAGCTTTCAGGGTTGGGATACGCAGTATTTT.

A word on this clonotype: The junction differs from germline at one of its ends, possibly a read error. The chain recombines TRBV7-2 with TRBJ1-2; no clear D gene. Per germline, CDR1 SGHTA and CDR2 FQGNSA. The CDR3 has 14 residues. The CDR3 region has the DNA TGTGCCAGCAGCTTACAGCCGCAGAGTGCTGCCGACGCCTTC. Translating it yields CASSLQPQSAADAF.

This clonotype was recorded many times. The V gene is TRBV30, the J gene TRBJ1-6; D not certain. Per germline, CDR1 GTSNPN and CDR2 SVGIG (reference sequence). The CDR3 totals 13 residues. Trimming stripped 1 base from V and 4 bases from J, with 5 bases between. CDR3 protein: CAWSGQYNSPLHF. CDR3 DNA sequence: TGTGCCTGGAGTGGACAATATAATTCACCCCTCCACTTT.

This clonotype was detected once. Since the CDR3 does not end with the conserved phenylalanine or tryptophan, this likely comes from a read error. The DNA is omitted, as the CDR3 cannot be located on it reliably, and the CDR3 follows TCRdb's listing. This chain connects TRBV6-2 or TRBV6-3 to TRBJ1-6. The CDR3 is 14 amino acids in total, end residues counted. The germline CDR1 and CDR2 sequences are MNHEY and SVGEGT. The CDR3: CASGRRGYGYTFGS.

In the case of this clonotype: Without the conserved terminal phenylalanine or tryptophan, this CDR3 likely stems from a read error. Because the CDR3's place on the DNA is in doubt, the DNA is left out and the CDR3 is given as listed by TCRdb. The rearrangement uses TRBV2 and TRBJ1-5. The CDR3 is 14 amino acids long, termini counted. Germline CDR1 is SNHLY and CDR2 is FYNNEI. The chain's CDR3 is CASNQQLDQPPHFG.

The genes are TRBV20-1 and TRBJ2-1, with a possible D match to TRBD2 (5 bases). CDR1 is DFQATT and CDR2 is SNEGSKA in the germline V gene (reference sequence). The CDR3 is made up of 16 amino acids. The ends were cut back, 3 bases at V and 3 bases at J, with 18 bases in the middle. CDR3 loop: CSASSLRTGIYNEQFF. In nucleotides, the CDR3 is TGCAGTGCTAGCTCCCTCAGGACCGGGATCTACAATGAGCAGTTCTTC.

This clonotype was recorded once. The chain is built from TRBV9 and TRBJ1-6, with D possibly matching TRBD1 (5 bases). The CDR3 is 15 residues long. Trimming took off 3 bases at V and 11 bases at J, with 18 bases between the two ends. Germline-derived CDR1 and CDR2 are SGDLS and YYNGEE. The CDR3 bases are TGTGCCAGCAGCGACGGAGGGGAGGCAGATGCACCCCTCCACTTT. Translation gives CASSDGGEADAPLHF.